This entry lists 10 T cell receptor beta chains sequenced from one sample in a study of T cells in Graves' hyperthyroidism and ophthalmopathy. The CDR3 regions of TCR beta were amplified from RNA transcripts. The study used the HTBI primer set for a first-round RT-PCR of the TCR CDR3. TCRdb re-called the multiplex PCR reads with MiXCR, one entry per CDR3 protein. The top ten clones hold 35% to 40% of a sample with approximately 250,000 distinct CDR3 sequences, around 25% of them seen once. The sequenced sample consisted of blood. The receptors were sampled from a woman aged 40 to 50 with Graves' ophthalmopathy.

The rearrangement uses TRBV6-1 and TRBJ2-5, with D possibly TRBD2 on 5 matching bases. The CDR3 covers 15 residues. V was shortened by 8 bases and J by 2 bases, with 18 bases between the two germline ends. CDR1 is MNHNS, CDR2 SASEGT, per germline. For the CDR3, the DNA is TGTGCCAGCTCTACCCGTGAGGGTCGGCAAGAGACCCAGTACTTC. This translates into CASSTREGRQETQYF.

This clonotype has ten or more counts. The chain is built from TRBV3-1 and TRBJ2-7; unclear D gene. The CDR3 contains 11 residues. Trimming pared 5 bases from V and 5 bases from J, leaving 7 bases between. CDR1 LGHDT and CDR2 YNNKEL come from the germline V gene (reference sequence). CDR3 protein: CASSVFNEQYF. CDR3 in DNA: TGTGCCAGCAGCGTGTTCAACGAGCAGTACTTC.

This clonotype has ten or more counts. The chain uses TRBV6-5 and TRBJ1-1; D is undetermined. V gave up 4 bases and J gave up 8 bases, with 8 bases separating them. Per germline, CDR1 MNHEY and CDR2 SVGAGI. The CDR3 is 11 residues long. CDR3 sequence (DNA): TGTGCCAGCAGTTTTACAGAGGAAGCTTTCTTT. This sequence encodes CASSFTEEAFF.

The chain employs TRBV6-2 or TRBV6-3 and TRBJ2-4; the D gene is possibly TRBD1 (5 bases). This CDR3 is 12 amino acids long. The germline gives CDR1 MNHEY, CDR2 SVGEGT. With 4 bases removed from V and 6 bases from J, the gap between germline ends came to 7 bases. CDR3 coding DNA: TGTGCCAGCAGTTTCCAGGGAAACATTCAGTACTTC. Its translation is CASSFQGNIQYF.

Many counts were recorded for this clonotype. As DNA, the CDR3 is TGTGCCAGCAGTGACGTCAGACTGAGCTCCTACGAGCAGTACTTC. Its protein is CASSDVRLSSYEQYF. The chain links TRBV2 to TRBJ2-7; D not certain. The germline gives CDR1 SNHLY, CDR2 FYNNEI. V was shortened by 3 bases and J by 0 bases, with 12 bases between the two germline ends. The CDR3 spans 15 residues.

This clonotype has ten or more counts. V gene TRBV10-3 combines with J gene TRBJ2-2, with unresolved D. Trimming shortened V by 9 bases and J by 6 bases, and 17 bases separated the two germline ends. This CDR3 has 14 residues. Per the germline V gene, CDR1 is ENHRY and CDR2 is SYGVKD. The CDR3 nucleotides read TGTGCCATTTTTTCATCAGCGTCCCCCGGGGAGCTGTTTTTT. This sequence encodes CAIFSSASPGELFF.

The J gene is TRBJ1-5, the V gene TRBV15, with a possible D match to TRBD1 (5 bases). There are 15 residues in the CDR3. Germline CDR1 LNHNV, CDR2 YYDKDF (reference sequence). V lost 0 bases to trimming and J lost 6 bases, with 12 bases between them. DNA for the CDR3: TGTGCCACCAGCAGAGAGACAGAAGGAGGTCAGCCCCAGCATTTT. Translating gives CATSRETEGGQPQHF.

This clonotype was seen ten or more times. The J gene is TRBJ2-5, the V gene TRBV29-1; D unclear. Germline CDR1 reads SQVTM; CDR2 reads ANQGSEA. This CDR3 region has 13 residues. Trimming took 3 bases from V and 3 from J, leaving 11 bases between them. The chain's CDR3 is CSVEKPVEETQYF. The CDR3 DNA sequence: TGCAGCGTTGAGAAGCCAGTAGAAGAGACCCAGTACTTC.

The chain uses TRBV28 and TRBJ1-1, with D possibly being TRBD1 (6 bases). V was trimmed by 11 bases and J by 3 bases, leaving 13 bases between them. The germline CDR1 and CDR2 sequences are MDHEN and SYDVKM. The CDR3 is 12 residues long. CDR3 bases: TGTGCCGCGAATCAGGGGTACACTGAAGCTTTCTTT. Amino acids: CAANQGYTEAFF.

Comment on this clonotype: The junction and the germline gene differ at one end; a read error may be behind it. The V call is TRBV20-1, the J call TRBJ2-7; D may be TRBD1 or TRBD2 (6 bases each). The CDR3 extends over 13 amino acids. Germline V CDR1 and CDR2: DFQATT, SNEGSKA (reference sequence). The CDR3 DNA is TGCAGTGCCAGAGACGGGGGCTTGCGGGAGCAGTACTTC. Its protein is CSARDGGLREQYF.